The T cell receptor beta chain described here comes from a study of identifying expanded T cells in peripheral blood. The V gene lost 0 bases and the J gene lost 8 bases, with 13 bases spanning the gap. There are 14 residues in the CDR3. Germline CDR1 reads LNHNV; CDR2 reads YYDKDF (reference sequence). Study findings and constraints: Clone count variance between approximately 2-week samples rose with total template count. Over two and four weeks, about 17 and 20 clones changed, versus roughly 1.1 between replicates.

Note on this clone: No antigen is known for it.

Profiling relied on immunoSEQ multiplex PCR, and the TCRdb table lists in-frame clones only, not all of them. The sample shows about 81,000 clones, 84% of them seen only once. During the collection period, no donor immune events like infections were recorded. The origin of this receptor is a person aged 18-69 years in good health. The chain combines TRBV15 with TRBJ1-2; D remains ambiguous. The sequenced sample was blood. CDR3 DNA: TGTGCCACCAGCAGAGATAGGCGGACTGGGGGCTACACCTTC. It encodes CATSRDRRTGGYTF.